This TCR beta chain appears in the sequencing data of a study of cytomegalovirus exposure and HLA in healthy donors. Study-wide context: Caucasian-associated ancestry cluster membership applied to around 76% of 398 genotyped donors. Findings of the study overall: Previous analysis showed most TCR beta V segments were productive about 87% or about 30% of the time. The study labeled roughly 160 TCR beta chains cytomegalovirus-associated. Analyses of presence/absence relied on an assumption of roughly uniform sequencing depth across donors.

Germline assignment: CDR1 SGHVS and CDR2 FQNEAQ. V was clipped by 6 bases and J by 0 bases, with 17 bases between them. The CDR3 runs to 16 residues. About this clone itself: Its target is unknown.

A multiplex PCR was run with 60 Vbeta primers and 13 Jbeta primers. Measured with immunoSEQ multiplex PCR; TCRdb has only the in-frame clones, and not every one. The table lists under 150,000 clones, 70% to 75% of them singletons. This TCR was sampled from a middle-aged woman in good health and CMV-seronegative. Material: PBMCs. This chain uses TRBV7-8 with TRBJ1-1; tentative D call: TRBD1 (6 bases). Here the CDR3 reads CASRQRGASLNTEAFF. CDR3 DNA sequence: TGTGCCAGCAGACAACGGGGGGCTAGTTTGAACACTGAAGCTTTCTTT. Drawing the rest from reference TRBV7-8 and TRBJ1-1, the complete variable domain is GAGVSQSPRYKVAKRGQDVALRCDPISGHVSLFWYQQALGQGPEFLTYFQNEAQLDKSGLPSDRFFAERPEGSVSTLKIQRTQQEDSAVYLCASRQRGASLNTEAFFGQGTRLTVV.